The 27 T cell receptor beta chains presented below share a single source sample, sequenced in a study of graft-versus-host responses after intestinal transplantation. These receptors lack a known antigen. Clones were read by immunoSEQ multiplex PCR, and TCRdb kept only the in-frame ones, dropping some. The sample holds tens of thousands of clones, around 90% seen once. The material was unstimulated CD8+ T cells sorted from spleen or lymph node cells, obtained before intestinal transplant. These receptors were taken from a human donor who received an intestinal transplant.

The CDR3 nucleotides are TGTGCCTCGACTACTAACACCGGGGAGCTGTTTTTT. Amino acid sequence: CASTTNTGELFF. This chain uses TRBV19 with TRBJ2-2, with a tentative D call TRBD2 (5 bases). The CDR3 contains 12 residues. The V end was cut by 11 bases, the J end by 2 bases, with 9 bases between. In germline, CDR1 is LNHDA, CDR2 SQIVND (reference sequence).

This sequence joins TRBV30 and TRBJ2-7; D uncertain. Trimming cost V 2 bases and J 4 bases, with 6 bases left between them. This CDR3 contains 11 residues. Per the germline V gene, CDR1 is GTSNPN and CDR2 is SVGIG (reference sequence). CDR3 bases: TGTGCCTGGAGTACTGGTTACGAGCAGTACTTC. As protein: CAWSTGYEQYF.

DNA for the CDR3: TGTGCCAGCAGGCGGGAGCCCCAGCATTTT. It specifies CASRREPQHF. The V and J genes are TRBV2 and TRBJ1-5; D not certain. The CDR3 contains 10 residues. Germline CDR1 SNHLY, CDR2 FYNNEI. V was cut by 6 bases and J by 8 bases, with 5 bases left in between.

The chain has TRBV5-4 and TRBJ2-5; D gene uncertain. V was clipped by 2 bases and J by 1 base, with 9 bases between them. Per the germline V gene, CDR1 is SGHNT and CDR2 is YYREEE (reference sequence). The CDR3 totals 14 residues. Here the CDR3 DNA reads TGTGCCAGCAGCTTCCCACAGAGCCAAGAGACCCAGTACTTC. This gives the protein CASSFPQSQETQYF.

The CDR3 spells CASSIDAARYGYTF. The DNA of the CDR3 is TGTGCCAGTAGTATAGACGCGGCGAGGTATGGCTACACCTTC. The chain recombines TRBV19 with TRBJ1-2, with D unresolved. CDR1 and CDR2 from the germline V gene are LNHDA and SQIVND (reference sequence). Between the trimmed V and J ends, which lost 0 bases and 5 bases, there was a span of 10 bases. The CDR3 totals 14 residues.

The chain couples TRBV27 to TRBJ2-5; 8 bases match TRBD1. The J call may be incorrect, as the DNA end agrees better with TRBJ2-7. CDR3 length equals 13 residues. From germline, CDR1 is MNHEY and CDR2 SMNVEV (reference sequence). As DNA, the CDR3 is TGTGCCAGCGGGGCAGGGGGCTATTACGAGCAGTACTTC. Translation: CASGAGGYYEQYF.

The chain combines TRBV7-9 with TRBJ2-2; 8 nucleotides line up with TRBD1. The CDR3 totals 17 residues. The V segment lost 2 bases and the J segment 4 bases; nucleotides outside the gene matches: 9. The germline V gene has CDR1 SEHNR and CDR2 FQNEAQ (reference sequence). This CDR3 is CASSLILTGVVTGELFF. CDR3 DNA: TGTGCCAGCAGCTTAATCCTGACAGGGGTAGTCACCGGGGAGCTGTTTTTT.

The chain links TRBV28 to TRBJ2-1, with D maybe TRBD1 (6 bases). Germline V gene data show CDR1 as MDHEN and CDR2 as SYDVKM. V gave up 5 bases and J gave up 8 bases, with 22 bases separating them. There are 16 residues in the CDR3. This CDR3 reads CASSPLGAGDRDEQFF. CDR3 bases: TGTGCCAGCAGTCCCCTAGGGGCAGGGGATCGAGATGAGCAGTTCTTC.

This chain uses TRBV15 with TRBJ1-4, with 7 bases aligning to TRBD1. The junction had 17 bases not matched to a gene; V was cut back by 5 bases and J by 5 bases. The CDR3 extends over 18 amino acids. CDR1 is LNHNV and CDR2 is YYDKDF in the germline V gene (reference sequence). The CDR3, as DNA: TGTGCCACCAGCGAAAAGACGGGCGTAGGGACAGTCAATGAAAAACTGTTTTTT. Translated: CATSEKTGVGTVNEKLFF.

This rearrangement joins TRBV9 to TRBJ1-2; 10 bases agree with TRBD1. The V gene's germline CDR1 is SGDLS and CDR2 YYNGEE. After removal of 5 bases from V and 5 bases from J, the junction contained 6 bases not matched to a gene. This CDR3 has 14 amino acids. The CDR3 here is CASSAPGQGYGYTF. CDR3 nucleotide sequence: TGTGCCAGCAGTGCCCCGGGACAGGGGTATGGCTACACCTTC.

CDR3 region: CASSFGTGYGYTF. CDR3 DNA sequence: TGTGCCAGCAGTTTCGGGACAGGCTATGGCTACACCTTC. The genes are TRBV27 and TRBJ1-2; 8 nucleotides align to TRBD1. Germline loops: CDR1 MNHEY, CDR2 SMNVEV (reference sequence). V lost 3 bases and J lost 4; bases outside the gene matches: 1. The CDR3 is made up of 13 amino acids.

The chain joins TRBV10-3 to TRBJ1-3; TRBD1 might be the D (5 bases). V lost 0 bases and J 2 bases, leaving 11 bases between the germline ends. This CDR3 contains 16 residues. CDR1 is ENHRY and CDR2 is SYGVKD in the germline V gene. CDR3 nucleotide sequence: TGTGCCATCAGTGAGTCGGGGCAGTGGGCTGGAAACACCATATATTTT. Its translation is CAISESGQWAGNTIYF.

V usage is TRBV30 and J usage is TRBJ2-7; D is ambiguous. Germline values: CDR1 GTSNPN, CDR2 SVGIG (reference sequence). Trimming shortened V by 2 bases and J by 6 bases, and 14 bases separated the two germline ends. The CDR3 covers 13 residues. CDR3 in amino acids: CAWSYLSGGEQYF. The CDR3 DNA follows: TGTGCCTGGAGTTACCTCTCAGGTGGCGAGCAGTACTTC.

This clone was seen just once. The chain carries TRBV27 and TRBJ1-6, with 7 bases identical to TRBD1. The CDR3 is made up of 15 amino acids. With 0 bases clipped from V and 10 bases from J, the junction kept 6 bases outside the gene matches. CDR1 is MNHEY and CDR2 is SMNVEV in the germline V gene (reference sequence). Here the CDR3 reads CASSLSTRGDSPLHF. CDR3 sequence (DNA): TGTGCCAGCAGTTTATCGACCAGGGGGGACTCACCCCTCCACTTT.

The chain is built from TRBV5-5 and TRBJ2-7, with 9 bases identical to TRBD1. The trim removed 4 bases at V and 2 bases at J, leaving 4 bases unmatched. This CDR3 has 14 residues. CDR1 and CDR2 (germline): SGHKS, YYEKEE (reference sequence). This chain's CDR3 is CASSTGTGTYEQYF. The CDR3 DNA reads TGTGCCAGCAGCACCGGGACAGGGACCTACGAGCAGTACTTC.

The chain employs TRBV7-6 and TRBJ1-2, with 7 bases lining up with TRBD1. CDR1 and CDR2 (germline): SGHVS, FNYEAQ. V trimming: 3 bases; J trimming: 4 bases; junction bases outside the gene matches: 8. CDR3 length: 15 amino acids. CDR3 in DNA: TGTGCCAGCAGCTTGGGGCCGGGACAGACCTATGGCTACACCTTC. This sequence encodes CASSLGPGQTYGYTF.

The rearrangement joins TRBV4-3 to TRBJ2-1, with no clear D. The CDR3 consists of 16 residues. V was cut by 1 base and J by 0 bases, with 10 bases left in between. Germline V gene data show CDR1 as LGHNA and CDR2 as YSLEER. The CDR3 nucleotides read TGCGCCAGCAGCCAAGGCAGGTTCTCCTCCTACAATGAGCAGTTCTTC. Translation gives CASSQGRFSSYNEQFF.

The chain couples TRBV28 to TRBJ1-1; D not certain. V was pared by 5 bases and J by 0 bases, with 7 bases between. Per the germline V gene, CDR1 is MDHEN and CDR2 is SYDVKM. This CDR3 has 13 amino acids. The CDR3 coding sequence is TGTGCCAGCAGTATGACAATGAACACTGAAGCTTTCTTT. Residues: CASSMTMNTEAFF.

The chain carries TRBV9 and TRBJ2-3, with 11 nucleotides matching TRBD2. The ends lost 4 bases at V and 3 bases at J; junction bases unmatched: 10. Germline lookup yields CDR1 SGDLS and CDR2 YYNGEE. The CDR3 is 17 amino acids. CDR3 region: CASSPHLTSGITDTQYF. CDR3 DNA: TGTGCCAGCAGCCCCCATTTGACTAGCGGGATAACAGATACGCAGTATTTT.

The chain employs TRBV5-4 and TRBJ2-1; 8 nucleotides align to TRBD1. V shed 3 bases and J 6 bases; nucleotides not matched to a gene: 8. Germline values: CDR1 SGHNT, CDR2 YYREEE (reference sequence). This CDR3 has 15 amino acids. The CDR3 is CASSSGTGAFNEQFF. CDR3 DNA sequence: TGTGCCAGCAGCTCCGGGACAGGCGCTTTCAATGAGCAGTTCTTC.

The rearrangement uses TRBV5-1 and TRBJ1-1, with D possibly being TRBD1 (5 bases). Per germline, CDR1 SGHRS and CDR2 YFSETQ. Trimming removed 0 bases at V and 4 bases at J, with 13 bases between. The CDR3 contains 15 residues. CDR3 loop: CASSLVRVGGTEAFF. The CDR3 nucleotides read TGCGCCAGCAGCTTGGTCAGGGTGGGTGGCACTGAAGCTTTCTTT.

This clone has a single count. The V and J genes are TRBV2 and TRBJ2-1; 7 nucleotides line up with TRBD2. Trimming took 3 bases from V and 2 from J; bases not matched to a gene: 7. CDR3 length: 16 residues. The germline CDR1 and CDR2 sequences are SNHLY and FYNNEI. CDR3 sequence: CASSDRGRAPYNEQFF. The CDR3 coding sequence is TGTGCCAGCAGTGATCGGGGGAGGGCTCCCTACAATGAGCAGTTCTTC.

The chain uses TRBV19 and TRBJ2-2; TRBD1 aligns across 9 bases. CDR3 length: 14 residues. V was pared by 5 bases and J by 7 bases, with 5 bases of the junction left unmatched. Germline V lookup: CDR1 LNHDA, CDR2 SQIVND (reference sequence). In nucleotides, the CDR3 is TGTGCCAGTAGTTACACAGGGGGCGGCGGGGAGCTGTTTTTT. Its translation is CASSYTGGGGELFF.

The chain recombines TRBV29-1 with TRBJ1-2; TRBD1 matches 7 bases. V lost 3 bases and J lost 2; bases outside the gene matches: 0. Germline CDR1 SQVTM, CDR2 ANQGSEA. The CDR3 contains 12 residues. The CDR3 reads CSVETGNYGYTF. CDR3 DNA: TGCAGCGTTGAGACAGGGAACTATGGCTACACCTTC.

J is TRBJ2-5 and V is TRBV10-1, with D unresolved. Germline-derived CDR1 and CDR2 are WNHNN and SYGVQD (reference sequence). This CDR3 spans 14 amino acids. The V end lost 5 bases, the J end lost 5 bases, and 15 bases lay between the germline ends. The DNA of the CDR3 is TGCGCCAGCAGTACTCTGGGTAGAGCGGAGACCCAGTACTTC. This codes for CASSTLGRAETQYF.

This sequence joins TRBV29-1 and TRBJ2-7; D possibly corresponds to TRBD2 (5 bases). CDR3 length equals 13 residues. Germline assignment: CDR1 SQVTM and CDR2 ANQGSEA. V lost 7 bases to trimming and J lost 0 bases, with 13 bases between them. Written as DNA, the CDR3 is TGCAGCGGCAGGACTGTGGACTCCTACGAGCAGTACTTC. Translation gives CSGRTVDSYEQYF.

The V call is TRBV15, the J call TRBJ2-1, with TRBD2 identical over 9 bases. The CDR3 has 13 amino acids. The germline V gene encodes CDR1 LNHNV and CDR2 YYDKDF (reference sequence). After removal of 5 bases from V and 10 bases from J, the junction contained 6 bases not matched to a gene. The CDR3 reads CATSSREGREQFF. The DNA of the CDR3 is TGTGCCACCAGCTCGCGGGAGGGCCGGGAGCAGTTCTTC.